This paragraph reports one T cell receptor beta chain. The clone's antigen remains unknown. There are no base qualities to consult, and no much larger clone falls within one base. Set within a cohort of healthcare workers in London, UK, this nested case-control study involved weekly PCR testing of nasopharyngeal swabs along with blood sampling. Between 23 and 31 March 2020, the week of the UK lockdown, healthcare workers were enrolled and then followed up weekly for as long as 16 weeks. These data are taken from a study of early T cells in non-severe SARS-CoV-2 infection (dated by TCRdb to the early 2020s). About the study as a whole: Bulk RNA from unsorted whole blood was used for TCR sequencing, so alpha and beta chains could not be paired.

What the authors observed across the whole study: VDJdb matching was skewed toward anti-spike CD8 responses, so virus-specific expansions were likely underestimated and private and CD4 specificities were missed.

Library preparation was by 5' RACE. Sequencer: NextSeq 500. The TCR library protocol attached unique molecular identifiers to individual cDNA molecules to correct for sequencing error and PCR bias. Sequencing covered both TCR alpha and beta chains, and within each sample the abundances of alpha and beta sequences were tightly co-correlated. On the study's bioinformatics: Decombinator V4 was used to annotate TCR sequences for V gene, J gene and CDR3. TCRs were defined as expanded if a significant change between any two time points was detected under a Poisson model with p below 0.0001. TCR abundances were normalised to the total number of TCRs sequenced per sample and expressed as counts per million. A search of VDJdb, accessed on 1 November 2021, was run for TCRs annotated to CMV, EBV and SARS-CoV-2, with TCRs annotated for multiple antigens excluded. The public reads were reprocessed in TCRdb via fastp at Q25 and MiXCR, keeping in-frame beta chains. Entries are consolidated by CDR3 protein sequence, retaining the most common genes and DNA. TCRdb, not the original authors, processed these V and J calls. Present in this sample are about 77,000 distinct CDR3 sequences, about 16% of which were seen just once. About 3% of the sample is taken by the ten largest.

This clonotype originated in an adult who was a healthcare worker with PCR-confirmed SARS-CoV-2 infection or an uninfected control (not recorded which). Sequenced material: whole blood.

For the CDR3, the sequence is CASSHPWRGVSVEQFF. The nucleotide sequence is TGTGCCAGCAGCCATCCCTGGCGGGGAGTATCTGTTGAGCAGTTCTTC. The sequence links TRBV6-2 or TRBV6-3 to TRBJ2-1; TRBD2 might be the D gene, on 6 matching bases. There are 16 amino acids in the CDR3, from cysteine to phenylalanine inclusive. Of the read, only the CDR3 DNA is kept; its 48 bases are in frame from base 1. V was cut back by 6 bases and J by 9 bases, leaving a gap of 24 bases between them. CDR1 MNHEY and CDR2 SVGEGT are derived from the germline V gene.